This T cell receptor beta chain was sequenced for a study of blood T cell repertoires in COVID-19. Germline assignment: CDR1 SSHAT and CDR2 FNYEAQ (reference sequence). The CDR3 runs to 14 residues. V shed 5 bases and J shed 8 bases, with 15 bases lying between them. Repertoires were generated with immunoSEQ multiplex PCR, while TCRdb's copy carries only in-frame clones and drops some. The table records roughly 190,000 clones, roughly 94% of them present only once. The sequenced sample consisted of peripheral blood. The sequence was obtained from a young man with COVID-19, enrolled during active disease. The chain is built from TRBV7-7 and TRBJ1-4, with a tentative D call TRBD1 (6 bases). This chain's CDR3 is CASSHAGAGEKLFF. The CDR3 DNA reads TGTGCCAGCAGCCACGCAGGGGCTGGAGAAAAACTGTTTTTT.